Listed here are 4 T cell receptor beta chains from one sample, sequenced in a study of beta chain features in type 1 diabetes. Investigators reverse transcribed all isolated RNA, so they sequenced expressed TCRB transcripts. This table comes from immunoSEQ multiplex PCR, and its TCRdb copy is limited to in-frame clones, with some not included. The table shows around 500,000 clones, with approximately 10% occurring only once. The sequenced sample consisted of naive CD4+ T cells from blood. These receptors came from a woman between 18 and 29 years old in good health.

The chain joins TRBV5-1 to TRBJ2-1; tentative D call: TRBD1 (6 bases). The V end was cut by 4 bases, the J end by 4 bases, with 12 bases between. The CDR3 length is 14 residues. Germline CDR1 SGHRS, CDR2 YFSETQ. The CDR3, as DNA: TGCGCCAGCAGCCCGGCGCAGGGGTACAATGAGCAGTTCTTC. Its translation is CASSPAQGYNEQFF.

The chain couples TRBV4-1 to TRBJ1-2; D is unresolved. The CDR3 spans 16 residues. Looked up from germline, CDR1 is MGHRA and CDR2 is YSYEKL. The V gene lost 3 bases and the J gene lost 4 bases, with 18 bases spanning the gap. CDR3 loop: CASSQPTQAAGYGYTF. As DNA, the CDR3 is TGCGCCAGCAGCCAGCCCACCCAGGCAGCAGGCTATGGCTACACCTTC.

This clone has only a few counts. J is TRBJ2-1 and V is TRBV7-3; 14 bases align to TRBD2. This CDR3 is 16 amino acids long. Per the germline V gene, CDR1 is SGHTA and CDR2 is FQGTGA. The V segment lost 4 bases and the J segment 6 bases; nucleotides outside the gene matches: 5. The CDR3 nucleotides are TGTGCCAGCAGCTCATTCGGACTAGCGGGAGGCAATGAGCAGTTCTTC. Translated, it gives CASSSFGLAGGNEQFF. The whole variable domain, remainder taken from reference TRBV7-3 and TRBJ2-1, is GAGVSQTPSNKVTEKGKYVELRCDPISGHTALYWYRQSLGQGPEFLIYFQGTGAADDSGLPNDRFFAVRPEGSVSTLKIQRTERGDSAVYLCASSSFGLAGGNEQFFGPGTRLTVL.

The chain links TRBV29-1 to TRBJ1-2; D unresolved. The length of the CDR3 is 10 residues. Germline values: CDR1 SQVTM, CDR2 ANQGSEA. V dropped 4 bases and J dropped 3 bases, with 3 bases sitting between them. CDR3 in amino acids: CSVADYGYTF. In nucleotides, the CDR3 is TGCAGCGTTGCGGACTATGGCTACACCTTC.